The clone carrying this T cell receptor beta chain was picked up one time. Clones were read by immunoSEQ multiplex PCR, and TCRdb kept only the in-frame ones, dropping some. The repertoire holds around 30,000 clones, under 90% seen once, with 8.3% in the top ten. The data belong to a study of T cell changes during pregnancy in multiple sclerosis. The germline V gene has CDR1 PRHDT and CDR2 FYEKMQ (reference sequence). This CDR3 contains 13 residues. Trimming pared 1 base from V and 9 bases from J, leaving 13 bases between. Specimen: CD8+ T cells from peripheral blood mononuclear cells, collected after pregnancy. The gene calls are TRBV13 and TRBJ2-7; D possibly corresponds to TRBD2 (6 bases). The receptor was isolated from a female donor with multiple sclerosis, enrolled in a pregnancy study. This CDR3 is CASSLDTGGVQYF. The CDR3 region has the DNA TGTGCCAGCAGCTTAGACACCGGCGGGGTGCAGTACTTC.